Below, 9 T cell receptor beta chains from the same sample are listed, as sequenced in a study of blood T cell repertoires in COVID-19. This table comes from immunoSEQ multiplex PCR, and its TCRdb copy is limited to in-frame clones, with some not included. In the table there are 200,000 to 250,000 clones, about 85% of which are singletons. Sequenced input: peripheral blood. These receptors were taken from a woman aged 80 or over with COVID-19, enrolled during active disease.

The chain couples TRBV11-2 to TRBJ2-7, with no clear D. Between the trimmed V and J ends, which lost 8 bases and 1 base, there was a span of 9 bases. The CDR3 is 12 amino acids. Germline V gene data show CDR1 as SGHAT and CDR2 as FQNNGV. CDR3 amino acids: CASSLTSYEQYF. As DNA, the CDR3 is TGTGCCAGCTCGCTAACGTCCTACGAGCAGTACTTC.

This chain connects TRBV9 to TRBJ1-2, with unresolved D. CDR3 length: 13 amino acids. V dropped 2 bases and J dropped 7 bases, with 12 bases sitting between them. CDR1 SGDLS and CDR2 YYNGEE come from the germline V gene. The CDR3 sequence is CASSVGLEGGYTF. CDR3 DNA sequence: TGTGCCAGCAGCGTCGGGCTCGAGGGTGGCTACACCTTC.

This clone was recorded only once. The chain couples TRBV7-8 to TRBJ2-1; no firm D call. Germline V gives CDR1 SGHVS, CDR2 FQNEAQ. This CDR3 is built from 12 residues. Trimming stripped 5 bases from V and 3 bases from J, with 5 bases between. The CDR3 DNA follows: TGTGCCAGCAGCGCGGACTACAATGAGCAGTTCTTC. It yields the protein CASSADYNEQFF.

J is TRBJ2-3 and V is TRBV19; D call uncertain. Trimming pared 6 bases from V and 2 bases from J, leaving 12 bases between. Germline CDR1 is LNHDA and CDR2 is SQIVND (reference sequence). This CDR3 spans 14 amino acids. This chain's CDR3 is CASRPPGPTDTQYF. CDR3 nucleotide sequence: TGTGCCAGTAGGCCCCCAGGCCCCACAGATACGCAGTATTTT.

The J gene is TRBJ1-4, the V gene TRBV2; 7 bases are shared with TRBD1. The CDR3 contains 14 residues. V dropped 6 bases and J dropped 8; count of bases not matched to a gene: 9. Looked up from germline, CDR1 is SNHLY and CDR2 is FYNNEI. The CDR3 region is CASRTTGAREKLFF. CDR3 coding DNA: TGTGCCAGCAGGACTACAGGGGCCCGAGAAAAACTGTTTTTT.

The gene calls are TRBV5-1 and TRBJ2-5, with 7 bases lining up with TRBD1. With 1 base clipped from V and 1 base from J, the junction kept 7 bases outside the gene matches. The CDR3 runs 16 residues. Germline V gives CDR1 SGHRS, CDR2 YFSETQ. The CDR3 DNA is TGCGCCAGCAGCTTGTCTCCGGCAGGGGGCCAAGAGACCCAGTACTTC. It is translated as CASSLSPAGGQETQYF.

The V call is TRBV27, the J call TRBJ2-2; 9 bases are shared with TRBD1. The CDR3 runs to 17 residues. Germline CDR1 MNHEY, CDR2 SMNVEV (reference sequence). The V segment lost 5 bases and the J segment 3 bases; nucleotides outside the gene matches: 10. CDR3 bases: TGTGCCAGCAGTCCAAAACAGGGGGCGTTGTACACCGGGGAGCTGTTTTTT. Translated: CASSPKQGALYTGELFF.

The chain has TRBV7-3 and TRBJ1-2; maybe TRBD1 (6 bases). CDR1 is SGHTA and CDR2 is FQGTGA in the germline V gene. V was pared by 5 bases and J by 4 bases, with 17 bases between. The CDR3 is 15 residues long. The CDR3 DNA reads as TGTGCCAGCAGCACGACAGGCGGTGCCGGCTATGGCTACACCTTC. This sequence encodes CASSTTGGAGYGYTF.

This clone was seen once. A junction boundary mismatches the germline segment, possibly from a read error. The V gene is TRBV2, the J gene TRBJ1-6; TRBD1 aligns across 7 bases. Germline V CDR1 and CDR2: SNHLY, FYNNEI. This CDR3 has 14 amino acids. In nucleotides, the CDR3 is TGTGCCAGCAGGGGGACAGTTAATAATTCGCCCCTCCACTTT. Its protein is CASRGTVNNSPLHF.